Detailed here is one T cell receptor (beta chain). Its target is not known. There are 16 residues in the CDR3. Germline CDR1 and CDR2: MNHEY and SVGAGI. Trimming took 4 bases from V and 4 from J, leaving 19 bases between them. The record originates from a study of shared clonotypes between healthy human individuals. At the level of the study: The donor pool was made up of two women and three men aged 18 to 49. Points from the study as a whole: A small donor pool kept down the genetic and exposure-history diversity that was represented.

Clones were sequenced by immunoSEQ multiplex PCR, and TCRdb holds only the in-frame ones, with some missing. The sample consists of some 95,000 clones, roughly two thirds of them appearing once. The rearrangement uses TRBV6-5 and TRBJ1-2; a possible D gene is TRBD1 (6 bases). The clonotype comes from a man younger than 40 in good health. The specimen sequenced was memory CD8+ T cells sorted from blood. The subset is: CD45RO+ cells pooled with CCR7-negative TemRA cells. CDR3 protein: CASSSTSWGLGYGYTF. Written as DNA, the CDR3 is TGTGCCAGCAGTTCCACCTCCTGGGGGCTCGGCTATGGCTACACCTTC.